The 22 T cell receptor beta chains below were found in one sample sequenced in a study of T cell repertoires in cytomegalovirus infection. TCRdb recomputed calls from the reads with MiXCR, one row per CDR3 protein. The sample includes about 180,000 distinct CDR3 sequences, approximately 17% of them seen just once. Sequenced material: CD8+ T cells from PBMCs. All receptors come from a human donor in good health (CMV status not recorded). Some clones in this sample may be carry-over from other donors' samples.

This clonotype was found many times. The chain couples TRBV7-8 to TRBJ2-1, with 9 positions matching TRBD2. V gave up 6 bases and J gave up 8 bases; unmatched junction bases: 11. CDR3 length: 15 amino acids. Germline CDR1 reads SGHVS; CDR2 reads FQNEAQ. The CDR3 reads CASSQQGGGAYEQFF. The CDR3 coding sequence is TGTGCCAGCAGTCAACAGGGCGGGGGGGCCTATGAGCAGTTCTTC.

This clonotype was observed at least ten times. The CDR3 DNA sequence: TGTGCCAGCAGCTTATCTAGGGACTACGAGCAGTACTTC. Translated: CASSLSRDYEQYF. The chain carries TRBV7-6 and TRBJ2-7, with D unclear. The V and J ends lost 2 bases and 3 bases respectively, with 8 bases between them. Per the germline V gene, CDR1 is SGHVS and CDR2 is FNYEAQ. This CDR3 is built from 13 residues.

This clonotype was counted a few times. This chain connects TRBV24-1 to TRBJ2-2; 10 bases map to TRBD1. The CDR3 has 16 residues. The trim removed 2 bases at V and 7 bases at J, leaving 6 bases unmatched. The germline V gene has CDR1 KGHDR and CDR2 SFDVKD. The CDR3 region is CATSDSTGGIIGELFF. The CDR3 coding sequence is TGTGCCACCAGTGATTCGACAGGGGGCATAATCGGGGAGCTGTTTTTT.

The CDR3 loop is CASSWRGAGIYNEQFF. As DNA, the CDR3 is TGTGCCAGCAGCTGGAGAGGGGCGGGGATCTACAATGAGCAGTTCTTC. The chain links TRBV7-2 to TRBJ2-1, with D possibly TRBD2 on 6 matching bases. Deletions cut 4 bases from V and 3 bases from J, with 16 bases between. The CDR3 covers 16 residues. Germline CDR1 SGHTA, CDR2 FQGNSA.

This clonotype came up a few times. The genes are TRBV20-1 and TRBJ1-4; D might be TRBD1 (6 bases). The CDR3 has 14 amino acids. V was trimmed by 1 base and J by 7 bases, leaving 13 bases between them. Per the germline V gene, CDR1 is DFQATT and CDR2 is SNEGSKA (reference sequence). CDR3 loop: CSARGGGSSEKLFF. CDR3 bases: TGCAGTGCTAGAGGGGGGGGCTCGAGTGAAAAACTGTTTTTT.

V gene TRBV6-2 or TRBV6-3 combines with J gene TRBJ1-2; D gene uncertain. Trimming took off 4 bases at V and 5 bases at J, with 8 bases between the two ends. Germline V CDR1 and CDR2: MNHEY, SVGEGT. This CDR3 has 12 residues. The CDR3 DNA reads TGTGCCAGCAGTTCGGATCAGTATGGCTACACCTTC. Its translation: CASSSDQYGYTF.

This chain links TRBV7-8 with TRBJ2-5, with TRBD1 matching 10 bases. This CDR3 is 15 amino acids long. In germline, CDR1 is SGHVS, CDR2 FQNEAQ. With V trimmed by 5 bases and J by 5 bases, 8 bases remained unmatched. This chain's CDR3 is CASSPRQGARETQYF. The CDR3, as DNA: TGTGCCAGCAGCCCCCGACAGGGGGCACGGGAGACCCAGTACTTC.

This clonotype was counted ten times or more. V and J are TRBV7-9 and TRBJ1-1, with TRBD1 matching over 8 bases. The junction had 4 bases not matched to a gene; V was cut back by 6 bases and J by 1 base. Germline V gene data show CDR1 as SEHNR and CDR2 as FQNEAQ (reference sequence). This CDR3 contains 14 residues. The chain's CDR3 is CASSRGQGNTEAFF. The CDR3 nucleotides are TGTGCCAGCAGTCGCGGACAGGGGAACACTGAAGCTTTCTTT.

The rearrangement uses TRBV14 and TRBJ1-2, with unresolved D. The germline V and J ends were trimmed by 4 bases and 4 bases, with 13 bases remaining between them. This CDR3 comprises 14 residues. Per the germline V gene, CDR1 is SGHDN and CDR2 is FVKESK. The CDR3 sequence is CASSPGSSFYGYTF. CDR3 DNA: TGTGCCAGCAGCCCCGGATCCTCTTTCTATGGCTACACCTTC.

CDR3 amino acids: CASSYSRGDNSYEQYF. The CDR3 DNA reads TGTGCCAGCAGCTACAGTCGGGGGGATAACTCCTACGAGCAGTACTTC. The rearrangement uses TRBV12-3 or TRBV12-4 and TRBJ2-7; 7 bases line up with TRBD2. Trimming at V came to 6 bases and at J to 0 bases, leaving 11 bases not matched to a gene. The CDR3 loop spans 16 amino acids.

This clonotype was seen a handful of times. The chain couples TRBV6-1 to TRBJ1-5; 9 nucleotides align to TRBD1. Germline assignment: CDR1 MNHNS and CDR2 SASEGT. V shed 2 bases, J shed 4 bases, and the junction held 6 bases outside the gene matches. The CDR3 length is 16 residues. The chain's CDR3 is CASSEYRTGENQPQHF. CDR3 bases: TGTGCCAGCAGTGAATACAGGACAGGGGAAAATCAGCCCCAGCATTTT.

The V and J genes are TRBV7-9 and TRBJ2-1, with 9 bases fitting TRBD1. Germline trimming cut 5 bases from V and 2 bases from J; bases unmatched to any gene: 7. Germline loops: CDR1 SEHNR, CDR2 FQNEAQ (reference sequence). CDR3 size: 16 residues. Here the CDR3 reads CASSPPGTGPYNEQFF. The CDR3 DNA is TGTGCCAGCAGCCCCCCCGGGACAGGGCCCTACAATGAGCAGTTCTTC.

Concerning this clonotype itself: As the CDR3 is not closed by the conserved phenylalanine or tryptophan, this likely results from a read error. The genes are TRBV28 and TRBJ2-1, with a weak D call TRBD1 (5 bases). CDR1 and CDR2 (germline): MDHEN, SYDVKM. V was clipped by 4 bases and J by 7 bases, with 8 bases between them. The CDR3 sequence is 12 residues long. This chain's CDR3 is CASSSQENEQFL. CDR3 DNA: TGTGCCAGCAGTTCACAGGAAAATGAGCAGTTCTTG.

The sample holds a few counts of this clonotype. The chain combines TRBV7-2 with TRBJ2-7; 13 bases are a match to TRBD2. The CDR3 is 16 amino acids. The germline gives CDR1 SGHTA, CDR2 FQGNSA. Trimming took 5 bases from V and 1 from J; bases not matched to a gene: 5. The CDR3 protein is CASSPRTSGRSYEQYF. The CDR3 bases are TGTGCCAGCAGCCCCCGGACTAGCGGGAGATCCTACGAGCAGTACTTC.

This clonotype was seen a few times. A much larger clonotype is one base distant, so this may be a read error. This rearrangement joins TRBV6-6 to TRBJ2-1; D unclear. Trimming stripped 2 bases from V and 6 bases from J, with 2 bases between. Germline V CDR1 and CDR2: MNHNY, SVGAGI (reference sequence). The CDR3 loop spans 11 amino acids. The CDR3 nucleotides read TGTGCCAGCAGTTACACCAATGAGCAGTTCTTC. Translating it yields CASSYTNEQFF.

This clonotype has just a few counts. The chain joins TRBV7-2 to TRBJ2-6; unclear D gene. The germline V gene encodes CDR1 SGHTA and CDR2 FQGNSA. The CDR3 totals 14 residues. Between the trimmed V and J ends, which lost 1 base and 5 bases, there was a span of 6 bases. Written as DNA, the CDR3 is TGTGCCAGCAGCTTAGGGGCCCGGGCCAACGTCCTGACTTTC. Its protein product is CASSLGARANVLTF. Looking up the rest from reference TRBV7-2 and TRBJ2-6 gives the full variable domain: GAGVSQSPSNKVTEKGKDVELRCDPISGHTALYWYRQSLGQGLEFLIYFQGNSAPDKSGLPSDRFSAERTGGSVSTLTIQRTQQEDSAVYLCASSLGARANVLTFGAGSRLTVL.

This clonotype was found many times. The chain uses TRBV20-1 and TRBJ1-1, with 7 bases lining up with TRBD1. In germline, CDR1 is DFQATT, CDR2 SNEGSKA (reference sequence). The CDR3 has 14 residues. V dropped 3 bases and J dropped 7; count of bases not matched to a gene: 11. DNA for the CDR3: TGCAGTGCTAGGACCCTTGGGCAGGGGGTTGAAGCTTTCTTT. Protein product: CSARTLGQGVEAFF.

This clonotype has more than one count but fewer than ten. The V call is TRBV19, the J call TRBJ1-5; D gene ambiguous. V shed 4 bases and J shed 3 bases, with 10 bases lying between them. The CDR3 consists of 14 residues. Per the germline V gene, CDR1 is LNHDA and CDR2 is SQIVND (reference sequence). For the CDR3, the DNA is TGTGCCAGTAGTAATCAACCTTACAATCAGCCCCAGCATTTT. It specifies CASSNQPYNQPQHF.

There are a few counts of this clonotype. This sequence joins TRBV9 and TRBJ2-1; 7 nucleotides match TRBD1. CDR3 size: 15 residues. The junction had 8 bases not matched to a gene; V was cut back by 2 bases and J by 6 bases. Germline CDR1 reads SGDLS; CDR2 reads YYNGEE. The CDR3 DNA is TGTGCCAGCAGCGTCTCGGGACAGAAGGGCAATGAGCAGTTCTTC. Its translation: CASSVSGQKGNEQFF.

This clonotype was counted between two and nine times. V is TRBV29-1 and J is TRBJ2-7, with 8 bases fitting TRBD1. Germline V CDR1 and CDR2: SQVTM, ANQGSEA. The trim removed 4 bases at V and 4 bases at J, leaving 9 bases unmatched. The CDR3 length is 14 residues. The CDR3 is CSVVMRDRSYEQYF. DNA for the CDR3: TGCAGCGTTGTCATGAGGGACAGGAGTTACGAGCAGTACTTC.

This clonotype has a count of ten or more. The gene calls are TRBV29-1 and TRBJ2-2; no definite D call. CDR1 and CDR2 (germline): SQVTM, ANQGSEA. CDR3 size: 13 residues. Trimming pared 3 bases from V and 1 base from J, leaving 6 bases between. The CDR3 nucleotides are TGCAGCGTTGATGAAGGGAACACCGGGGAGCTGTTTTTT. It is translated as CSVDEGNTGELFF.

V and J are TRBV7-9 and TRBJ1-2; 11 bases are a match to TRBD1. From germline, CDR1 is SEHNR and CDR2 FQNEAQ (reference sequence). V gave up 3 bases and J gave up 4 bases; unmatched junction bases: 19. The CDR3 has 20 amino acids. CDR3 sequence (DNA): TGTGCCAGCAGCTTCTCTCCGGACAGGGGGCCATGGTACGAATCCTATGGCTACACCTTC. Translated: CASSFSPDRGPWYESYGYTF.